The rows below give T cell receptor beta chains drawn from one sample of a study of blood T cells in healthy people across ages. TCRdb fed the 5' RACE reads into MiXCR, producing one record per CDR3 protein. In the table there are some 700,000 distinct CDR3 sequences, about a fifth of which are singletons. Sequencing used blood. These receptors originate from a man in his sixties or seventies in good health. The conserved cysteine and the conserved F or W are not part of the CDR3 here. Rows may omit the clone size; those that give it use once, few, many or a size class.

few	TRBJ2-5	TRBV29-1	SVDPDGPETQY
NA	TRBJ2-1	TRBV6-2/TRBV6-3	ASGWALAAYNEQF
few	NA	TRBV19	ASTTEPRLGNEQF
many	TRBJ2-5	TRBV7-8	ASSSRDRVTETQY
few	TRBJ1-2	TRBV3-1	ASSQGPNRGKFYGYT
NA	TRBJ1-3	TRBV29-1	SVEGFGNTIY
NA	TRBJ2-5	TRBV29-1	SVEGNQETQY
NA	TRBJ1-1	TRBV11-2	ASSFAGSGANEAF
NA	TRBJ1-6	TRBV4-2	ASRSDAGQGSPLH
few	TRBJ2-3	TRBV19	ASSMASTDTQY
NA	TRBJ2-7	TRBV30	AWSTGLAKVQY
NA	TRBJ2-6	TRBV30	AWSGDGTGANVLT
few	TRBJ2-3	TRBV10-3	ATQDRGGVDTQY
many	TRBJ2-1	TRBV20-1	SADLRGGYNEQF
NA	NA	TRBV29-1	SVAGLAGGHTDTQH
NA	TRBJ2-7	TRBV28	ASSRRQGAEQY
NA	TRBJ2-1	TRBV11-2	ASSLYQGLASNEQF
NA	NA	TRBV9	ASSRLGTGPYEQY
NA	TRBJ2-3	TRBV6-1	ASSGAGRTDTQY
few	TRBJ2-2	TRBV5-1	ASSFDRRYTGELF
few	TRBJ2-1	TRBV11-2	ASSLTSGPGDEQF
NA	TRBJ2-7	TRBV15	ATSRDRDRDYEQY
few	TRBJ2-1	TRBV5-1	ASSLGLSNYNEQF
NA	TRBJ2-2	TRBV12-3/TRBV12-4	ASSLGGLAGTGELF
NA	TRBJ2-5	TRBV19	ASSFGRTQETQY
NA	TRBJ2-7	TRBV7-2	ASSLSGEPEQY
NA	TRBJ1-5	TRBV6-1	ASSETGKRDQPQH
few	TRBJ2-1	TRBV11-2	ASSFNAEASGGFSSYNEQF
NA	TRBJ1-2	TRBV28	ASRATGYYGYT
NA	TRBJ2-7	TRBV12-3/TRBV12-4	ASIDVDRAYEQY
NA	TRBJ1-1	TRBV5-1	ASSLKGRGTEAF
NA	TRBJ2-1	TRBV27	ASSLSQAGNEQF
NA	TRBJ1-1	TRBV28	ASKSIMNTEAF
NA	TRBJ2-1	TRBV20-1	SAAGVTYNEQL
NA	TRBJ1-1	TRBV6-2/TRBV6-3	ASSYYMTHTEAF
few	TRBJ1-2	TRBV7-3	ASSLIGGSEGYT
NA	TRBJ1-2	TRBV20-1	SASWGVGGTNGYT
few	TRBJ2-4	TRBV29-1	SVEAWGGLLAKNIQY
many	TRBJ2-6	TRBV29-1	SVERVTGANVLT
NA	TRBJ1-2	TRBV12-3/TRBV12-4	ASSPGISGYT
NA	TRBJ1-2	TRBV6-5	ASRTLGFHGYT
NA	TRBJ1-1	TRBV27	ASSFRQGPAF
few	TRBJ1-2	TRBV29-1	SATLLRDNYGYT
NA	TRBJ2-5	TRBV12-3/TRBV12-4	ASSSTHPSGRTHLL
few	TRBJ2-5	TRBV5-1	ASSTTRTRETQY
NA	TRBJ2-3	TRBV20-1	SASLLAGGLTYGDTQY
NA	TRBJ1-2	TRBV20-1	SARGQLASDYT
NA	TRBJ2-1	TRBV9	ASSVERETYNEQF
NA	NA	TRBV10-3	TISFGTGAYEQY
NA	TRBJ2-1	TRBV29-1	SVHYNEQF
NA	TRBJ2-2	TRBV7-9	ASSRPGLAGTGELF
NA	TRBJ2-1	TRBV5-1	ASSPVAGGHNEQF
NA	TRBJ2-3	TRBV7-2	ASSFASGGDTQY
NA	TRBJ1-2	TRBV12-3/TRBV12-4	ASSPGQGGLYGYT
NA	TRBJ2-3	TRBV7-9	ASSLNPTDTQY
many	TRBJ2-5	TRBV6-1	ASTDPPETQY
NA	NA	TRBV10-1	ASQGDRLPYEQY
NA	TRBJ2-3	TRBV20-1	SASTWGCDTQY
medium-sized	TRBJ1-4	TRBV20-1	SALPPPGFGEKLF